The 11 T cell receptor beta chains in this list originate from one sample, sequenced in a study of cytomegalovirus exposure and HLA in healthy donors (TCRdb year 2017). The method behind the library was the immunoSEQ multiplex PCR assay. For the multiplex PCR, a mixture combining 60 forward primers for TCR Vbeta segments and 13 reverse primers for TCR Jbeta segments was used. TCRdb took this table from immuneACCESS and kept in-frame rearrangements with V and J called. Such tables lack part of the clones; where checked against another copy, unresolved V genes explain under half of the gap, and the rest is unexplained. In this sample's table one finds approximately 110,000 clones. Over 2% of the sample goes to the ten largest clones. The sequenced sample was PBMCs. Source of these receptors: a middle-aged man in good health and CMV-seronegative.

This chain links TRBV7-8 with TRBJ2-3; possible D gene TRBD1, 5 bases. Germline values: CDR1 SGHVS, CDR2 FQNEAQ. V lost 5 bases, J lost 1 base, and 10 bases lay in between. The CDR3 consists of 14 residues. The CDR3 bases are TGTGCCAGCAGCGGGCTAGGGGGCACAGATACGCAGTATTTT. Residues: CASSGLGGTDTQYF. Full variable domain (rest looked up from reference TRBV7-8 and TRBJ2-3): GAGVSQSPRYKVAKRGQDVALRCDPISGHVSLFWYQQALGQGPEFLTYFQNEAQLDKSGLPSDRFFAERPEGSVSTLKIQRTQQEDSAVYLCASSGLGGTDTQYFGPGTRLTVL.

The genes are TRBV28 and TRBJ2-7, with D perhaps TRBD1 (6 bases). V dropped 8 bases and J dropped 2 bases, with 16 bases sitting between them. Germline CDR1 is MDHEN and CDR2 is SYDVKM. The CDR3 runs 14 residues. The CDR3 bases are TGTGCCAGCCGCAGGGGACGCCGTACCTACGAGCAGTACTTC. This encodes CASRRGRRTYEQYF.

The CDR3 DNA reads TGTGCCAGCAGTGGACAGGGGCACAATCAGCCCCAGCATTTT. As protein: CASSGQGHNQPQHF. V and J are TRBV25-1 and TRBJ1-5, with TRBD1 matching 8 bases. The V segment lost 4 bases and the J segment 3 bases; nucleotides outside the gene matches: 2. Germline CDR1 is MGHDK and CDR2 is SYGVNS. The CDR3 has 14 amino acids.

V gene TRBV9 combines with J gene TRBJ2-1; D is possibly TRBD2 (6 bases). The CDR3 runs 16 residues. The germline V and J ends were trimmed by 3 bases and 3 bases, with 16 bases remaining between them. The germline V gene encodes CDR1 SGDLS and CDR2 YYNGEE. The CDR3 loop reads CASSGTGRGIYNEQFF. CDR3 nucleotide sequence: TGTGCCAGCAGCGGGACGGGACGGGGGATCTACAATGAGCAGTTCTTC.

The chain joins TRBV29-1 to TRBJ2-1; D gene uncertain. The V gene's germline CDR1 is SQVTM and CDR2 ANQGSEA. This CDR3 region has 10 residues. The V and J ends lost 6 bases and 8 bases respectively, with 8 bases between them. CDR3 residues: CSVQVYEQFF. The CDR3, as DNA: TGCAGCGTCCAGGTCTATGAGCAGTTCTTC.

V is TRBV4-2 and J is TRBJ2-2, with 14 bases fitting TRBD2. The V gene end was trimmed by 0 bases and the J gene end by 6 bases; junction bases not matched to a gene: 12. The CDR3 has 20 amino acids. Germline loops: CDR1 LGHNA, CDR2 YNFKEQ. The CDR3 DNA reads TGTGCCAGCAGCCAAGATTCCGCGACTAGCGGGAGGGTTTACGCCGGGGAGCTGTTTTTT. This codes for CASSQDSATSGRVYAGELFF.

This CDR3 reads CASSVGTSGVYEQYF. DNA for the CDR3: TGTGCCAGCAGCGTCGGGACTAGCGGGGTCTACGAGCAGTACTTC. V is TRBV5-4 and J is TRBJ2-5; 13 positions match TRBD2. The J call may be incorrect, as the DNA end agrees better with TRBJ2-7. This CDR3 comprises 15 residues. The germline CDR1 and CDR2 sequences are SGHNT and YYREEE (reference sequence).

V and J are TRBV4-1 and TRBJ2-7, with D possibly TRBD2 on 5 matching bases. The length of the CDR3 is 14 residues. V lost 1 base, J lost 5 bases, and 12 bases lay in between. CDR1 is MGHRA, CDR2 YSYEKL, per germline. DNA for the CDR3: TGCGCCAGCAGCCAAGTCGTCCTAGCTGACGAGCAGTACTTC. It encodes CASSQVVLADEQYF.

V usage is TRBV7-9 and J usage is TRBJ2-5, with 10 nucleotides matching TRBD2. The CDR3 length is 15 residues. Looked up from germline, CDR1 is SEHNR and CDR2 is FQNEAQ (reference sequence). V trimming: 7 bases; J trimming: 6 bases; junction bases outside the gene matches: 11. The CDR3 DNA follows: TGTGCCAGCATCCCCCAAACTAGCGGGATAAAGACCCAGTACTTC. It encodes CASIPQTSGIKTQYF.

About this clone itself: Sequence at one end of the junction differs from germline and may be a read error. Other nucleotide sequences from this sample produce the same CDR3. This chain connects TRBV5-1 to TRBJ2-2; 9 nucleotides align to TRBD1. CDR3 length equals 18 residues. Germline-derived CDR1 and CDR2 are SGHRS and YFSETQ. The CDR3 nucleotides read TGCGCCAGCAGCTTGGGGGCCGGGACAGGGATAAACACCGGGGAACTGTTTTTT. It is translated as CASSLGAGTGINTGELFF.

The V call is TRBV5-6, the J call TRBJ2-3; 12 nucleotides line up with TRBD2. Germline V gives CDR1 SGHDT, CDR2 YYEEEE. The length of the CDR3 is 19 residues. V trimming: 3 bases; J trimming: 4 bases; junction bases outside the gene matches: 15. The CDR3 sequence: CASSYQPVRLAGVADTQYF. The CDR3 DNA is TGTGCCAGCAGCTACCAACCGGTGCGACTAGCGGGAGTGGCAGATACGCAGTATTTT.